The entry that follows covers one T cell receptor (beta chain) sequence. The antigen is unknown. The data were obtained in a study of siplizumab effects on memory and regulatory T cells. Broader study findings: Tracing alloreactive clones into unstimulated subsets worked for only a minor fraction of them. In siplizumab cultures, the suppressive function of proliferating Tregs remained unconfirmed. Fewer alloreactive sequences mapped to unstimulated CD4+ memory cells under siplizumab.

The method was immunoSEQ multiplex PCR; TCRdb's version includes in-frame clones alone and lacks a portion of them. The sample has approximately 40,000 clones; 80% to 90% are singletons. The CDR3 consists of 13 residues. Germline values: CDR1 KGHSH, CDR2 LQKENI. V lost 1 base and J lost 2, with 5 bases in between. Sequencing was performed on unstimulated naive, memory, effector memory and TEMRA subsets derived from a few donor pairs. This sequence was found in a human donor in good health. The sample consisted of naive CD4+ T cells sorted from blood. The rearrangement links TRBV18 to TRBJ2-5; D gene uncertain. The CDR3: CASSPRQQETQYF. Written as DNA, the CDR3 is TGTGCCAGCTCACCACGGCAGCAAGAGACCCAGTACTTC. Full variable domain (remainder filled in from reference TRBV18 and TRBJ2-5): NAGVMQNPRHLVRRRGQEARLRCSPMKGHSHVYWYRQLPEEGLKFMVYLQKENIIDESGMPKERFSAEFPKEGPSILRIQQVVRGDSAAYFCASSPRQQETQYFGPGTRLLVL.